This T cell receptor (beta chain) derives from a study of naive and memory T cell subsets. Ligated cDNA underwent four rounds of PCR with nested alpha and beta constant region primers and SP2. TCRdb recomputed calls from the 5' RACE reads with MiXCR, one row per CDR3 protein. The table lists around 56,000 distinct CDR3 sequences, more than 7.5% of them singletons. This clonotype was found a few times. The antigen is not known. Germline V gene data show CDR1 as DFQATT and CDR2 as SNEGSKA (reference sequence). Unmatched junction bases numbered 8, after V lost 6 bases and J lost 3 bases. This CDR3 spans 14 amino acids. Whole-study results and caveats: The RNA method is potentially sensitive to activation and differentiation changes.

A UMI-containing oligonucleotide was joined by 3' ligation to the TCR cDNA template. The TCR originated in a female donor in good health. The J gene is TRBJ1-5, the V gene TRBV20-1, with 7 positions matching TRBD1. CDR3 loop: CSARQGGNNQPQHF. The CDR3 DNA follows: TGCAGTGCGCGTCAGGGGGGTAACAATCAGCCCCAGCATTTT.